Each of the 13 T cell receptor beta chains below was sequenced from the same sample in a study of blood T cell repertoires in COVID-19. Clones were read by immunoSEQ multiplex PCR, and TCRdb kept only the in-frame ones, dropping some. The data show approximately 270,000 clones, around 85% seen once. Sequenced sample: PBMCs or T cells enriched from blood (not recorded which). These receptors all stem from a woman in her 30s who had recovered from COVID-19.

V usage is TRBV7-6 and J usage is TRBJ1-2, with a tentative D call TRBD1 (5 bases). The CDR3 consists of 13 residues. The V end lost 1 base, the J end lost 8 bases, and 11 bases lay between the germline ends. Germline CDR1 SGHVS, CDR2 FNYEAQ. The CDR3 reads CASSLERGGGYTF. In DNA form, the CDR3 reads TGTGCCAGCAGCTTAGAACGGGGGGGAGGCTACACCTTC.

This clone was counted once. The chain combines TRBV4-1 with TRBJ2-7, with D maybe TRBD1 (7 bases). V shed 0 bases and J shed 3 bases, with 21 bases lying between them. Germline CDR1 reads MGHRA; CDR2 reads YSYEKL. The CDR3 has 18 amino acids. CDR3 DNA sequence: TGCGCCAGCAGCCAAGAACCCCAGGGGGGCATCCTCCGCTACGAGCAGTACTTC. It is translated as CASSQEPQGGILRYEQYF.

J is TRBJ2-1 and V is TRBV3-1 (or the pseudogene TRBV3-2); 12 bases line up with TRBD2. Germline loops: CDR1 LGHDT, CDR2 YNNKEL (reference sequence). V trimming: 5 bases; J trimming: 0 bases; junction bases outside the gene matches: 17. CDR3 length: 21 amino acids. In DNA form, the CDR3 reads TGTGCCAGCAGCACAAAGTCTGCTAGCGGGAGGGCCCGATTCTCCTACAATGAGCAGTTCTTC. Translated, it gives CASSTKSASGRARFSYNEQFF.

J is TRBJ2-7 and V is TRBV23-1; perhaps TRBD1 as D (6 bases). TRBV23-1 is known as an ORF, though its function is uncertain. The V and J ends lost 6 bases and 5 bases respectively, with 14 bases between them. The CDR3 is 13 residues long. The CDR3 region has the DNA TGCGCCAGCAGCCGCTACAGGGCACACGAGCAGTACTTC. Translating gives CASSRYRAHEQYF.

This clone was recorded once. This rearrangement joins TRBV28 to TRBJ1-2, with a tentative D call TRBD1 (5 bases). The CDR3 has 14 residues. Trimming removed 8 bases from V and 8 bases from J, with 21 bases in between. Per germline, CDR1 MDHEN and CDR2 SYDVKM. The CDR3 nucleotides are TGTGCCAGCGGAAATGCGTTGGCAGGGAGGGGCTACACCTTC. Protein product: CASGNALAGRGYTF.

The chain carries TRBV24-1 and TRBJ1-2, with TRBD1 identical over 10 bases. V was clipped by 3 bases and J by 8 bases; unmatched bases: 8. The CDR3 has 15 residues. The germline CDR1 and CDR2 sequences are KGHDR and SFDVKD. CDR3 sequence: CATSDRDRGASGYTF. DNA for the CDR3: TGTGCCACCAGTGATAGGGACAGGGGAGCGTCGGGCTACACCTTC.

The CDR3 sequence: CASSPPEGAQYF. CDR3 bases: TGTGCCAGCTCACCACCGGAAGGGGCGCAGTACTTC. The chain has TRBV18 and TRBJ2-7; possible D gene TRBD1, 5 bases. This CDR3 has 12 amino acids. Trimming took 0 bases from V and 9 from J, leaving 9 bases between them. CDR1 and CDR2 (germline): KGHSH, LQKENI.

V is TRBV5-5 and J is TRBJ1-5; D remains unclear. This CDR3 spans 16 amino acids. Germline V gives CDR1 SGHKS, CDR2 YYEKEE (reference sequence). V lost 1 base and J lost 0, with 11 bases in between. This CDR3 reads CASSLSGDNSNQPQHF. For the CDR3, the DNA is TGTGCCAGCAGCTTGTCGGGAGACAATAGCAATCAGCCCCAGCATTTT.

This chain links TRBV5-1 with TRBJ1-5; weak D call: TRBD1 (6 bases). Germline CDR1 is SGHRS and CDR2 is YFSETQ. Trimming removed 4 bases from V and 0 bases from J, with 11 bases in between. CDR3 size: 15 residues. CDR3: CASSPDSHSNQPQHF. In nucleotides, the CDR3 is TGCGCCAGCAGCCCGGACAGCCATAGCAATCAGCCCCAGCATTTT. Full variable domain (rest looked up from reference TRBV5-1 and TRBJ1-5): KAGVTQTPRYLIKTRGQQVTLSCSPISGHRSVSWYQQTPGQGLQFLFEYFSETQRNKGNFPGRFSGRQFSNSRSEMNVSTLELGDSALYLCASSPDSHSNQPQHFGDGTRLSIL.

This chain links TRBV21-1 with TRBJ2-5; the table's D call TRBD2 went unverified against the DNA. TRBV21-1 is a documented pseudogene. This CDR3 spans 13 amino acids. The DNA of the CDR3 is TGTGCCAGCGAAGGTGAGGCAGAAGAGACCCAGTACTTC. Residues: CASEGEAEETQYF.

The chain is built from TRBV3-1 (or the pseudogene TRBV3-2) and TRBJ1-1; the D is unclear. There are 14 residues in the CDR3. Germline V lookup: CDR1 LGHDT, CDR2 YNNKEL (reference sequence). Trimming cost V 0 bases and J 1 base, with 6 bases left between them. The CDR3 loop is CASSQDVQNTEAFF. The CDR3 DNA reads as TGTGCCAGCAGCCAAGATGTCCAGAACACTGAAGCTTTCTTT.

At least ten counts were recorded for this clone. The J gene is TRBJ2-3, the V gene TRBV28; 12 bases fit TRBD2. Per the germline V gene, CDR1 is MDHEN and CDR2 is SYDVKM. V gave up 5 bases and J gave up 4 bases; unmatched junction bases: 4. This CDR3 has 15 residues. The CDR3 reads CASSPSGGAPDTQYF. For the CDR3, the DNA is TGTGCCAGCAGTCCTAGCGGGGGGGCCCCAGATACGCAGTATTTT.

The chain links TRBV10-3 to TRBJ2-3; TRBD2 might be the D (6 bases). The germline gives CDR1 ENHRY, CDR2 SYGVKD. This CDR3 spans 12 amino acids. Trimming took off 9 bases at V and 4 bases at J, with 11 bases between the two ends. CDR3 loop: CAMRGPSDTQYF. The CDR3 DNA is TGTGCCATGCGGGGACCCTCAGATACGCAGTATTTT.